The entry below describes one T cell receptor beta chain. Its target is not known. CDR3 size: 15 residues. Germline lookup yields CDR1 SGHDT and CDR2 YYEEEE. V gave up 1 base and J gave up 3 bases, with 14 bases separating them. The data are from a study of OX40 agonist ivuxolimab in advanced cancers. General study findings and limits: Researchers report that CD8+ T cells had, on average, more expanded clones than CD4+.

The protocol was immunoSEQ multiplex PCR, while the TCRdb copy is restricted to in-frame clones and leaves out a portion. The repertoire includes more than 50,000 clones, approximately 93% of them detected once, and around 12% sits in the top ten. The J gene is TRBJ2-7, the V gene TRBV5-6, with D maybe TRBD2 (5 bases). The clonotype was recovered from an adult with an advanced solid tumor such as melanoma, head and neck, liver or kidney cancer. Specimen: CD4+ or CD8+ T cells sorted from blood, collected in a trial of the OX40 agonist ivuxolimab. The CDR3: CASSLQRASFYEQYF. The DNA of the CDR3 is TGTGCCAGCAGCTTGCAGAGGGCCTCGTTCTACGAGCAGTACTTC.